The entry below gives a single T cell receptor beta chain sequence along with its context. What it binds is unknown. The data derive from a study of T-cell memory formation after mild COVID-19. Study findings and constraints: What remained unconfirmed was the SARS-CoV-2 specificity of second-wave clones peaking on day 37.

Via MiXCR, TCRdb re-called the 5' RACE reads, giving one row per CDR3 protein. The sample includes tens of thousands of distinct CDR3 sequences, over 5% of them seen just once. The J segment lost 2 bases and the V segment lost 4 bases, leaving 11 bases of the junction unmatched. Per germline, CDR1 SGDLS and CDR2 YYNGEE. The CDR3 loop spans 16 amino acids. The TCR sequence derives from an adult who had mild COVID-19 (a few samples of this study predate the infection). Cell type and time point are not known. The chain uses TRBV9 and TRBJ2-5; 7 nucleotides line up with TRBD2. Material: PBMCs or a T cell subset sorted from them (not recorded which). The CDR3 region is CASSLLNGGGQETQYF. The CDR3 DNA is TGTGCCAGCAGCCTCCTAAATGGCGGGGGACAAGAGACCCAGTACTTC.